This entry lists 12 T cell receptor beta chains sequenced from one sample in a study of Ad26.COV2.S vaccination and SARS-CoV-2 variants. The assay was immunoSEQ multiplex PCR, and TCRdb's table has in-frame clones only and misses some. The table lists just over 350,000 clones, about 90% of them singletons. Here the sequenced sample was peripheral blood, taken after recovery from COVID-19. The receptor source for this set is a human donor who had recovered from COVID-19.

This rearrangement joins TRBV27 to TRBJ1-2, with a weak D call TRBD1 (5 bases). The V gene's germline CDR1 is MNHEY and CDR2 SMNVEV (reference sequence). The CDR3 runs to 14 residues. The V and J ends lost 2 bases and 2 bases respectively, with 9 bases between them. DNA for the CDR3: TGTGCCAGCAGTTTAGGGCCAGGGAACTATGGCTACACCTTC. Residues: CASSLGPGNYGYTF.

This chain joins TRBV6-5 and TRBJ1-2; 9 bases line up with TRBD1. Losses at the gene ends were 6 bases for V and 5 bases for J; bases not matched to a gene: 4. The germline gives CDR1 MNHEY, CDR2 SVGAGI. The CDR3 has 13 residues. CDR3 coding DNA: TGTGCCAGCAGCGGGGGGACAGGGTATGGCTACACCTTC. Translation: CASSGGTGYGYTF.

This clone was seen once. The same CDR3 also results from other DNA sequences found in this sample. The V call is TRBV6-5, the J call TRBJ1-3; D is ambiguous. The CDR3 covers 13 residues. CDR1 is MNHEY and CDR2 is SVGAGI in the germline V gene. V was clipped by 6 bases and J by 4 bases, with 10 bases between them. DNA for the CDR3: TGTGCCAGCAGCTTACTCGGGGGAAACACCATATATTTT. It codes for CASSLLGGNTIYF.

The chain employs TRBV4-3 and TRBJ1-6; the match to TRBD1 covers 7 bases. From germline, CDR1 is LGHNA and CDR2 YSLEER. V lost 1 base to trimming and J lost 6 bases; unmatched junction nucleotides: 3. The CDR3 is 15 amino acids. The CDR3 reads CASSQVPGGNSPLHF. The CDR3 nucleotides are TGCGCCAGCAGCCAAGTCCCAGGGGGTAATTCACCCCTCCACTTT.

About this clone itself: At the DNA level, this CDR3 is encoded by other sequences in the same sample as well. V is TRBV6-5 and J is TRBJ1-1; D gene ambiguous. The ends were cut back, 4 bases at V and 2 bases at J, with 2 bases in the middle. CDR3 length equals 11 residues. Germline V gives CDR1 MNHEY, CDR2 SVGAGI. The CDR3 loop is CASSSNTEAFF. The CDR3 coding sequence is TGTGCCAGCAGTTCCAACACTGAAGCTTTCTTT.

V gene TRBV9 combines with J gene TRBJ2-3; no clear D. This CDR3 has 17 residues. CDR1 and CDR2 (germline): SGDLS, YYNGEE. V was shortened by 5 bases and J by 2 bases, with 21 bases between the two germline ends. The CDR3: CASSDKNLGILTDTQYF. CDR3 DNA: TGTGCCAGCAGTGATAAAAACTTGGGGATTCTCACAGATACGCAGTATTTT.

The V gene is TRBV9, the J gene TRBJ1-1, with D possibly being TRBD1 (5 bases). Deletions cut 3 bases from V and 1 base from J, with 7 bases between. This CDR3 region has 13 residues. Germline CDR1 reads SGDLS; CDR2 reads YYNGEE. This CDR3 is CASSETENTEAFF. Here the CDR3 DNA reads TGTGCCAGCAGCGAGACAGAGAACACTGAAGCTTTCTTT. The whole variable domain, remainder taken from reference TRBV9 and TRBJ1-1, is DSGVTQTPKHLITATGQRVTLRCSPRSGDLSVYWYQQSLDQGLQFLIQYYNGEERAKGNILERFSAQQFPDLHSELNLSSLELGDSALYFCASSETENTEAFFGQGTRLTVV.

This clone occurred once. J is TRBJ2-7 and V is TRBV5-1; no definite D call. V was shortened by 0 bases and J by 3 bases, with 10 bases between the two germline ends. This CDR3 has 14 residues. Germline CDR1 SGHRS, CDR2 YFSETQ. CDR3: CASSLAGRIYEQYF. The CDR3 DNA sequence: TGCGCCAGCAGCTTGGCCGGCAGGATCTACGAGCAGTACTTC.

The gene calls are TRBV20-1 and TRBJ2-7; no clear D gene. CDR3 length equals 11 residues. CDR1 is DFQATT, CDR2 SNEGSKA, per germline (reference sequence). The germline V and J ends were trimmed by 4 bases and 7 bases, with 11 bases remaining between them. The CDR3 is CSAILEVEQYF. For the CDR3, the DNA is TGCAGTGCTATCCTCGAAGTAGAGCAGTACTTC.

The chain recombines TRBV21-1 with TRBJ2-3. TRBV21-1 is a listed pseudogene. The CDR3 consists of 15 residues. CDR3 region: CASSSPGWGTDTQYF. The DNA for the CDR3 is TGTGCCAGCAGCTCCCCGGGGTGGGGGACAGATACGCAGTATTTT.

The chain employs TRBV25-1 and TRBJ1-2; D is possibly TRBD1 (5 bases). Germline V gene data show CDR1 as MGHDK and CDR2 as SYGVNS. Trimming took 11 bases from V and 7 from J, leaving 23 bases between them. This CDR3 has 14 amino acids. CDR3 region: CAHGAGFGGSGYTF. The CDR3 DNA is TGTGCCCATGGGGCAGGGTTTGGGGGAAGTGGCTACACCTTC.

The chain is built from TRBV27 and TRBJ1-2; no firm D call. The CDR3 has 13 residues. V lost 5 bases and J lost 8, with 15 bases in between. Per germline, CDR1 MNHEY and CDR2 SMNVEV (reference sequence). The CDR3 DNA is TGTGCCAGCAGTGTAAGTTCGGGGTTCGGCTACACCTTC. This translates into CASSVSSGFGYTF.